The present entry profiles one T cell receptor (beta chain) with its context. Its antigen is not identified. The data are from a study of cytomegalovirus exposure and HLA in healthy donors. PCR amplification relied on 60 Vbeta primers (plus 13 Jbeta primers). Generated by immunoSEQ multiplex PCR, the TCRdb table keeps only in-frame clones and is missing some. Of tens of thousands of clones listed, approximately 81% are singletons. The study's findings and limits: Analysis was performed later, and it showed HLA-associated TCR beta chains to be more clonally expanded than equally common others. Donor immune exposure was known only as CMV serostatus.

The germline CDR1 and CDR2 sequences are SGHTA and FQGNSA. The CDR3 is 15 amino acids. The ends were cut back, 5 bases at V and 2 bases at J, with 15 bases in the middle. The V and J genes are TRBV7-2 and TRBJ1-1; D is possibly TRBD1 (6 bases). The sequence was collected from a middle-aged woman in good health and CMV-seropositive. The specimen was PBMCs. The CDR3 DNA is TGTGCCAGCAGCCAAGAGGCCAGGGGAAACACTGAAGCTTTCTTT. Translation gives CASSQEARGNTEAFF.